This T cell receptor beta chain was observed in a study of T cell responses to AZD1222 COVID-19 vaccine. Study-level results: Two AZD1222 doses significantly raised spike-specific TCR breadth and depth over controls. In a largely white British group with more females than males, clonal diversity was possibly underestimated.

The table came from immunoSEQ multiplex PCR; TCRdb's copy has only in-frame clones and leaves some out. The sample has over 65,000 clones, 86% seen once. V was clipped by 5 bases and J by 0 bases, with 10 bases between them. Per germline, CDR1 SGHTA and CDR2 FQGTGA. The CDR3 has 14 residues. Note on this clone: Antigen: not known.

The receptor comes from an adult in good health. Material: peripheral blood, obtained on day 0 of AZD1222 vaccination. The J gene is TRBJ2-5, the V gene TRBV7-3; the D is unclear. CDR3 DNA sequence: TGTGCCAGCAGCGCCCATGTCAACCAAGAGACCCAGTACTTC. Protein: CASSAHVNQETQYF.